Following are 3 T cell receptor beta chains from one sample sequenced in a study of blood T cell repertoires in COVID-19. The data were produced by immunoSEQ multiplex PCR, yet TCRdb's version contains in-frame clones alone and is incomplete. The repertoire holds some 70,000 clones, with roughly nine tenths as singletons. Input material: peripheral blood. Receptor source: a man aged 35 to 55 with COVID-19, enrolled during active disease.

This clone came up once. This chain uses TRBV30 with TRBJ2-3; 10 bases line up with TRBD1. The CDR3 spans 14 residues. In germline, CDR1 is GTSNPN, CDR2 SVGIG (reference sequence). V shed 3 bases, J shed 3 bases, and the junction held 3 bases outside the gene matches. In DNA, the CDR3 is TGTGCCTGGAGCCGGGACAGGGGTACAGATACGCAGTATTTT. The encoded protein is CAWSRDRGTDTQYF.

The rearrangement links TRBV5-4 to TRBJ2-2; 8 bases fit TRBD2. The trim removed 4 bases at V and 1 base at J, leaving 3 bases unmatched. This CDR3 spans 15 amino acids. Germline CDR1 SGHNT, CDR2 YYREEE (reference sequence). CDR3 coding DNA: TGTGCCAGCAGCCCGGGGGGGGAGAACACCGGGGAGCTGTTTTTT. Its translation is CASSPGGENTGELFF. Using reference TRBV5-4 and TRBJ2-2 for the parts outside the CDR3, the full variable domain is ETGVTQSPTHLIKTRGQQVTLRCSSQSGHNTVSWYQQALGQGPQFIFQYYREEENGRGNFPPRFSGLQFPNYSSELNVNALELDDSALYLCASSPGGENTGELFFGEGSRLTVL.

This chain links TRBV28 with TRBJ1-5, with 7 nucleotides matching TRBD1. This CDR3 contains 14 residues. Germline loops: CDR1 MDHEN, CDR2 SYDVKM. The V segment lost 4 bases and the J segment 5 bases; nucleotides outside the gene matches: 5. The CDR3 is CASSSGQLYQPQHF. DNA for the CDR3: TGTGCCAGCAGTTCGGGACAGCTCTATCAGCCCCAGCATTTT.